The entry below gives a single T cell receptor beta chain sequence along with its context. The data were produced by immunoSEQ multiplex PCR, yet TCRdb's version contains in-frame clones alone and is incomplete. The profile shows around 150,000 clones, 92% of them singletons. This sample was taken from a study of blood T cell repertoires in COVID-19. This CDR3 region has 18 residues. Trimming at V came to 5 bases and at J to 0 bases, leaving 11 bases not matched to a gene. Per the germline V gene, CDR1 is SGHTA and CDR2 is FQGNSA. This chain connects TRBV7-2 to TRBJ2-4; TRBD2 agrees at 9 bases. Source material: peripheral blood. The TCR sequence derives from a man younger than 40 with COVID-19, enrolled during active disease. DNA of the CDR3: TGTGCCAGCAGCCCCCTGGTAGCGGGAGCTCTAGCCAAAAACATTCAGTACTTC. As protein: CASSPLVAGALAKNIQYF.